Presented here are 11 T cell receptor beta chains from one specimen sequenced in a study of control samples from healthy donors and cancer patients. The data were produced by immunoSEQ multiplex PCR, yet TCRdb's version contains in-frame clones alone and is incomplete. The sample contains approximately 84,000 clones, roughly 86% of which appear only once. Sequenced sample: blood. The receptors were gathered from a woman in her sixties or seventies in good health.

This clone was seen once. This rearrangement joins TRBV3-1 (or the pseudogene TRBV3-2) to TRBJ2-7, with a tentative D call TRBD1 (5 bases). Per the germline V gene, CDR1 is LGHDT and CDR2 is YNNKEL (reference sequence). The CDR3 loop spans 15 amino acids. Trimming removed 4 bases at V and 0 bases at J, with 13 bases between. CDR3 DNA: TGTGCCAGCAGCCGAGCTGGACAACACTCCTACGAGCAGTACTTC. This encodes CASSRAGQHSYEQYF.

This chain joins TRBV7-9 and TRBJ2-2, with D uncertain. The CDR3 runs to 14 residues. CDR1 is SEHNR, CDR2 FQNEAQ, per germline (reference sequence). Trimming took off 7 bases at V and 1 base at J, with 10 bases between the two ends. The CDR3 bases are TGTGCCAGCACCCAAGCCTTGAACACCGGGGAGCTGTTTTTT. Translated, it gives CASTQALNTGELFF.

The chain carries TRBV5-1 and TRBJ2-1; D gene ambiguous. Germline V CDR1 and CDR2: SGHRS, YFSETQ. V dropped 3 bases and J dropped 7 bases, with 8 bases sitting between them. The CDR3 length is 12 residues. CDR3 in DNA: TGCGCCAGCAGCTCAGAGATGAATGAGCAGTTCTTC. Translation: CASSSEMNEQFF.

This clone appeared a few times. The CDR3 DNA reads as TGTGCCAGCAGTGAAGCGGCTTTGGGGGTGTGGGGCAATGAGCAGTTCTTC. Translated, it gives CASSEAALGVWGNEQFF. The chain employs TRBV6-1 and TRBJ2-1; D may be TRBD1 or TRBD2 (5 bases each). Trimming shortened V by 0 bases and J by 6 bases, and 18 bases separated the two germline ends. The CDR3 is 17 residues long. Germline V CDR1 and CDR2: MNHNS, SASEGT.

The chain recombines TRBV7-9 with TRBJ2-1; D is possibly TRBD1 (5 bases). There are 14 residues in the CDR3. The V gene's germline CDR1 is SEHNR and CDR2 FQNEAQ (reference sequence). Trimming cost V 4 bases and J 8 bases, with 15 bases left between them. The CDR3 DNA reads as TGTGCCAGCAGCTCCCGTCCTGACAGTCATGAGCAGTTCTTC. It codes for CASSSRPDSHEQFF.

The chain joins TRBV7-2 to TRBJ1-1; D call uncertain. From germline, CDR1 is SGHTA and CDR2 FQGNSA. The V end was cut by 3 bases, the J end by 0 bases, with 11 bases between. The CDR3 is made up of 15 amino acids. The CDR3 nucleotides are TGTGCCAGCAGCTTTAGGGAGATCATGAACACTGAAGCTTTCTTT. It translates to CASSFREIMNTEAFF.

The CDR3 DNA is TGCGCCAGCAAAGGACAGGGGGCCGCAAAACAAGAGACCCAGTACTTC. Its protein is CASKGQGAAKQETQYF. The chain is built from TRBV10-2 and TRBJ2-5; 11 bases align to TRBD1. Germline CDR1 is WSHSY and CDR2 is SAAADI. The length of the CDR3 is 16 residues. Trimming took 7 bases from V and 2 from J; bases not matched to a gene: 9.

The rearrangement joins TRBV6-2 or TRBV6-3 to TRBJ2-2, with D perhaps matching TRBD2 (6 bases). The CDR3 is 14 amino acids. V shed 6 bases and J shed 8 bases, with 16 bases lying between them. Germline loops: CDR1 MNHEY, CDR2 SVGEGT. The CDR3 sequence is CASSPSGVRGELFF. The CDR3 DNA is TGTGCCAGCAGCCCATCGGGGGTAAGGGGGGAGCTGTTTTTT.

The V and J genes are TRBV12-3 or TRBV12-4 and TRBJ2-5; D remains unclear. The CDR3 sequence is 11 residues long. V was cut by 6 bases and J by 5 bases, with 7 bases left in between. CDR3: CASSVMETQYF. DNA for the CDR3: TGTGCCAGCAGCGTCATGGAGACCCAGTACTTC.

The chain couples TRBV10-1 to TRBJ1-1; no clear D. From germline, CDR1 is WNHNN and CDR2 SYGVQD (reference sequence). The CDR3 totals 13 residues. Trimming shortened V by 8 bases and J by 0 bases, and 10 bases separated the two germline ends. This CDR3 is CASQVGVNTEAFF. CDR3 nucleotides: TGCGCCAGCCAGGTCGGGGTGAACACTGAAGCTTTCTTT.

The chain joins TRBV5-4 to TRBJ2-5; 10 bases match TRBD2. This CDR3 spans 16 amino acids. J was trimmed by 4 bases and V by 0 bases; bases with no gene match: 6. Germline loops: CDR1 SGHNT, CDR2 YYREEE (reference sequence). CDR3 nucleotides: TGTGCCAGCAGCTTGGGTACTAGCGGGACAGGAGAGACCCAGTACTTC. Protein: CASSLGTSGTGETQYF.